One and the same sample provided the 7 T cell receptor beta chains below, sequenced in a study of cytomegalovirus exposure and HLA in healthy donors. Vbeta (60) and Jbeta (13) primers were used in the PCR. Sequencing was performed with immunoSEQ multiplex PCR; in TCRdb, only in-frame clones are kept and a portion is missing. The data show some 200,000 clones, with around 83% seen just once and 1.6% held by the top ten. The sequenced material came from PBMCs. The receptors stem from a man aged 50-59 years in good health and CMV-seronegative.

This sequence joins TRBV5-4 and TRBJ2-3; 8 bases fit TRBD2. V dropped 5 bases and J dropped 0; count of bases not matched to a gene: 11. This CDR3 has 17 amino acids. Germline V CDR1 and CDR2: SGHNT, YYREEE (reference sequence). The DNA for the CDR3 is TGTGCCAGCAGTCGGTCCCCGGGGGGGGCTAGCACAGATACGCAGTATTTT. Translated, it gives CASSRSPGGASTDTQYF. The complete variable domain, with remaining parts taken from reference TRBV5-4 and TRBJ2-3, reads ETGVTQSPTHLIKTRGQQVTLRCSSQSGHNTVSWYQQALGQGPQFIFQYYREEENGRGNFPPRFSGLQFPNYSSELNVNALELDDSALYLCASSRSPGGASTDTQYFGPGTRLTVL.

The chain carries TRBV7-3 and TRBJ1-1, with D possibly being TRBD1 (5 bases). Germline V gives CDR1 SGHTA, CDR2 FQGTGA. The V end lost 5 bases, the J end lost 1 base, and 5 bases lay between the germline ends. The CDR3 runs to 12 residues. CDR3 sequence: CASSQGNTEAFF. CDR3 nucleotides: TGTGCCAGCAGCCAGGGGAACACTGAAGCTTTCTTT.

The J gene is TRBJ2-5, the V gene TRBV5-4; possibly TRBD1 for D (5 bases). Between the trimmed V and J ends, which lost 4 bases and 5 bases, there was a span of 24 bases. Germline CDR1 reads SGHNT; CDR2 reads YYREEE (reference sequence). The CDR3 has 17 amino acids. CDR3 sequence: CASSPDPTGREGETQYF. CDR3 sequence (DNA): TGTGCCAGCAGCCCGGATCCTACGGGCAGGGAAGGCGAGACCCAGTACTTC.

The chain links TRBV15 to TRBJ2-2; D is ambiguous. Germline V lookup: CDR1 LNHNV, CDR2 YYDKDF (reference sequence). The CDR3 spans 13 residues. The V gene lost 0 bases and the J gene lost 7 bases, with 6 bases spanning the gap. CDR3 amino acids: CATSRDPGGELFF. The CDR3 nucleotides read TGTGCCACCAGCAGAGATCCGGGCGGGGAGCTGTTTTTT.

The V and J genes are TRBV2 and TRBJ2-7; tentative D call: TRBD1 (5 bases). The CDR3 extends over 15 amino acids. Germline V lookup: CDR1 SNHLY, CDR2 FYNNEI. Trimming removed 5 bases at V and 8 bases at J, with 22 bases between. The CDR3 DNA sequence: TGTGCCAGCAGTTTCGACAGATCCACCTTAGTAAAGCAGTACTTC. Protein sequence: CASSFDRSTLVKQYF.

This chain connects TRBV6-5 to TRBJ2-1; 7 bases match TRBD1. The CDR3 is 14 amino acids. Trimming took 6 bases from V and 2 from J; bases not matched to a gene: 4. CDR1 is MNHEY, CDR2 SVGAGI, per germline. The CDR3 reads CASSPGTAYNEQFF. CDR3 nucleotide sequence: TGTGCCAGCAGCCCCGGGACAGCCTACAATGAGCAGTTCTTC.

A single count supports this clone. The chain couples TRBV29-1 to TRBJ2-4; D is perhaps TRBD2 (6 bases). Germline loops: CDR1 SQVTM, CDR2 ANQGSEA. The CDR3 length is 12 residues. V lost 7 bases to trimming and J lost 6 bases, with 13 bases between them. The CDR3 DNA sequence: TGCAGCGGGGAGGCGGGTGGAAACATTCAGTACTTC. Translating it yields CSGEAGGNIQYF.